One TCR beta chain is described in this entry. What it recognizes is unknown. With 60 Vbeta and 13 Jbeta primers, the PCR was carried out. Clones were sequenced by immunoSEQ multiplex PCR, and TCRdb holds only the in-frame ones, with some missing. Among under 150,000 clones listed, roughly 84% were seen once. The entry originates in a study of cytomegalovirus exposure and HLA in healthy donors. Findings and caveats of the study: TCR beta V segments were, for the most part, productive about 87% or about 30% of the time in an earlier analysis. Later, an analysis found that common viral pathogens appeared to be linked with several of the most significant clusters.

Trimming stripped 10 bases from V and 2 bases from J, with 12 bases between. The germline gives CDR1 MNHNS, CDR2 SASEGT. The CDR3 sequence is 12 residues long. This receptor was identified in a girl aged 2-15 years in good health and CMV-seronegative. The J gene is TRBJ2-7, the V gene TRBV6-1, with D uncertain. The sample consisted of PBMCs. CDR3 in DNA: TGTGCCAACAAACAACGTACCTACGAGCAGTACTTC. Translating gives CANKQRTYEQYF.